This TCR beta chain was sequenced for a study of CD8 T cells in ankylosing spondylitis. Study-level points and caveats: Apparently characteristic of ankylosing spondylitis blood was a TCR beta motif (roughly eight highly homologous variants).

For TCR beta, libraries came from quantitative 5'-RACE with molecular barcodes. TCRdb analysed the 5' RACE reads with MiXCR anew, one entry per CDR3 protein. The repertoire consists of some 840,000 distinct CDR3 sequences, with roughly 12% occurring once and the leading ten covering around 0.51%. This CDR3 has 18 amino acids. Trimming removed 2 bases from V and 1 base from J, with 18 bases in between. Looked up from germline, CDR1 is SGHAT and CDR2 is FQNNGV. About this clonotype itself: Its antigen is still unknown.

Material: blood, either unsorted or a sorted T cell fraction (not recorded which). The chain joins TRBV11-2 to TRBJ2-1; TRBD1 is a possible D gene (6 bases). The sequence was obtained from a male donor with ankylosing spondylitis. CDR3: CASSLFLPQGRSYNEQFF. The CDR3 DNA sequence: TGTGCCAGCAGCTTATTCCTCCCACAGGGTCGATCCTACAATGAGCAGTTCTTC.